Listed below are T cell receptor beta chains from one sample, sequenced in a study of T-cell memory formation after mild COVID-19. TCRdb used MiXCR to reprocess the 5' RACE reads, holding one entry per CDR3 protein. The data contain about 360,000 distinct CDR3 sequences, approximately 15% of them singletons. Material: PBMCs or a T cell subset sorted from them (not recorded which). The origin of the receptors is a man aged 18 to 30 who had mild COVID-19 (a few samples of this study predate the infection). Cell type and time point are not known. CDR3s include the opening cysteine and the closing phenylalanine or tryptophan. A D gene is named only where the DNA matches it firmly. The listing skips clone size in some rows; elsewhere it reads once, few, many or a size class.

j_call clone_size v_call cdr3_length d_call cdr3_aa cdr3_nt
TRBJ2-1 NA TRBV5-5 14 TRBD1 CASRRDRSYNEQFF TGTGCCAGCAGACGGGACAGGTCTTACAATGAGCAGTTCTTC
TRBJ2-1 NA TRBV12-3/TRBV12-4 14 TRBD1 CASSLQGARYEQFF TGTGCCAGCAGTTTACAGGGGGCTCGGTATGAGCAGTTCTTC
TRBJ1-1 many TRBV27 14 NA CASSFSGEGTEAFF TGTGCCAGCAGTTTTTCAGGGGAAGGGACTGAAGCTTTCTTT
TRBJ2-1 few TRBV5-1 16 TRBD2 CASSLRASGGINEQFF TGCGCCAGCAGCTTGCGGGCTAGCGGGGGGATCAATGAGCAGTTCTTC
TRBJ1-1 few TRBV5-6 15 NA CASSFQGTGYTEAFF TGTGCCAGCAGCTTTCAAGGGACGGGATACACTGAAGCTTTCTTT
TRBJ2-5 NA TRBV4-3 16 TRBD2 CASSPMVTSGRETQYF TGCGCCAGCAGCCCCATGGTGACTAGCGGGCGGGAGACCCAGTACTTC
TRBJ2-5 NA TRBV29-1 15 TRBD1 CSVEDFRDRAETQYF TGCAGCGTTGAAGATTTTCGGGACAGGGCTGAGACCCAGTACTTC
TRBJ1-2 NA TRBV5-1 13 NA CASSQEGGEGYTF TGCGCCAGCAGCCAGGAAGGGGGTGAAGGCTACACCTTC
TRBJ1-4 few TRBV6-2/TRBV6-3 14 NA CASSYPGSDEKLFF TGTGCCAGCAGTTACCCAGGCAGTGATGAAAAACTGTTTTTT
TRBJ1-4 many TRBV6-1 12 NA CASSDFTRELFF TGTGCCAGCAGTGACTTCACCAGGGAACTGTTTTTT
TRBJ2-7 many TRBV4-1 15 TRBD2 CASSQVFSGDYEQYF TGCGCCAGCAGCCAGGTTTTTAGCGGGGACTACGAGCAGTACTTC
TRBJ2-3 NA TRBV5-5 15 NA CASSLQGSSPFEQYF TGTGCCAGCAGCTTGCAGGGGTCGTCCCCCTTCGAGCAGTATTTT
TRBJ2-5 NA TRBV9 14 NA CASSVGGTWETQYF TGTGCCAGCAGCGTAGGGGGGACATGGGAGACCCAGTACTTC
TRBJ1-4 NA TRBV5-1 16 NA CASSRRPQGQGEKLFF TGCGCCAGCAGCCGCCGTCCACAGGGTCAGGGAGAAAAACTGTTTTTT
TRBJ2-5 NA TRBV5-1 14 NA CASSSGHDQETQYF TGCGCCAGCAGCTCAGGGCATGACCAAGAGACCCAGTACTTC
TRBJ2-7 few TRBV11-1 11 NA CASSHFNEQYF TGTGCCAGCAGCCACTTCAACGAGCAGTACTTC
TRBJ2-1 few TRBV19 14 TRBD2 CASSISGDYNEQFF TGTGCCAGTAGTATTAGCGGGGATTACAATGAGCAGTTCTTC
TRBJ1-2 many TRBV29-1 11 NA CSVTGYYGYTF TGCAGCGTAACGGGGTACTATGGCTACACCTTC
TRBJ2-3 few TRBV5-6 11 NA CASSLVEERYF TGTGCCAGCAGCTTGGTGGAAGAGAGGTATTTT
TRBJ2-7 NA TRBV7-2 13 NA CASSKGQNYEQYF TGTGCCAGCAGCAAAGGACAGAACTACGAGCAGTACTTC
TRBJ2-7 few TRBV20-1 12 TRBD1 CSATRTGNEQYF TGCAGTGCTACCCGGACAGGGAACGAGCAGTACTTC
TRBJ1-1 NA TRBV11-2 13 NA CASSSQGGGWAFF TGTGCCAGCAGCTCGCAGGGAGGGGGATGGGCTTTCTTT
TRBJ1-2 few TRBV12-3/TRBV12-4 15 TRBD1 CASSLGDRGPYGYTF TGTGCCAGCAGTTTAGGGGACAGGGGGCCCTATGGCTACACCTTC
TRBJ1-6 once TRBV27 17 TRBD1 CASSLSGSGQGDSPLHF TGTGCCAGCAGTTTATCGGGGTCGGGACAGGGTGATTCACCCCTCCACTTT
TRBJ1-5 NA TRBV20-1 13 TRBD1 CSASDRANQPQHF TGCAGTGCTAGTGACAGGGCAAATCAGCCCCAGCATTTT
TRBJ2-3 NA TRBV20-1 16 TRBD2 CSARPLSGGHTDTQYF TGCAGTGCTAGACCATTAAGCGGGGGGCACACAGATACGCAGTATTTT
TRBJ1-4 NA TRBV2 14 NA CASSPYATNEKLFF TGTGCCAGCAGCCCTTATGCAACTAATGAAAAACTGTTTTTT
TRBJ1-1 many TRBV6-5 13 NA CASSHRANTEAFF TGTGCCAGCAGTCACAGGGCAAACACTGAAGCTTTCTTT
TRBJ1-2 few TRBV11-2 16 NA CASSSRRGAGFYGYTF TGTGCCAGCAGCTCTAGGCGGGGGGCTGGTTTCTATGGCTACACCTTC
TRBJ2-1 NA TRBV7-2 14 NA CASSLGHIYNEQFF TGTGCCAGCAGCTTAGGGCATATCTACAATGAGCAGTTCTTC
TRBJ2-7 few TRBV12-3/TRBV12-4 14 NA CASSLTQGPYEQYF TGTGCCAGCAGTTTGACGCAGGGACCCTACGAGCAGTACTTC
TRBJ1-4 NA TRBV5-1 15 NA CASSLEGRGAEKLFF TGCGCCAGCAGCTTGGAGGGCAGGGGAGCCGAAAAACTGTTTTTT
TRBJ1-2 few TRBV7-9 11 NA CASSRTSGYTF TGTGCCAGCAGCCGGACAAGTGGCTACACCTTC
TRBJ1-2 NA TRBV4-3 16 NA CASSQERTSVFYGYTF TGCGCCAGCAGCCAAGAACGGACGTCGGTGTTCTATGGCTACACCTTC
TRBJ1-1 NA TRBV5-1 16 NA CASSLGLGRSNTEAFF TGCGCCAGCAGCTTGGGTTTGGGACGGTCGAACACTGAAGCTTTCTTT
TRBJ2-4 NA TRBV6-2/TRBV6-3 15 TRBD1 CASSYSFGQGNIQYF TGTGCCAGCAGTTACTCGTTCGGACAGGGTAACATTCAGTACTTC
TRBJ2-1 few TRBV11-2 17 NA CASSVSEGLSSYNEQFF TGTGCCAGCAGCGTAAGCGAAGGACTTAGCTCCTACAATGAGCAGTTCTTC
TRBJ2-2 many TRBV4-2 18 TRBD2 CASTLSPSGGVNTGELFF TGTGCCAGCACCCTAAGCCCTAGCGGGGGAGTCAACACCGGGGAGCTGTTTTTT
TRBJ1-5 NA TRBV19 15 NA CASSRGRRGGQPQHF TGTGCCAGTAGTAGAGGGCGCAGGGGCGGTCAGCCCCAGCATTTT
TRBJ2-2 few TRBV9 14 NA CASSVGWVTGELFF TGTGCCAGCAGCGTAGGGTGGGTGACCGGGGAGCTGTTTTTT
TRBJ2-1 few TRBV5-1 15 NA CASSLSNGADNEQFF TGCGCCAGCAGCTTGTCGAACGGGGCGGACAATGAGCAGTTCTTC
TRBJ1-2 NA TRBV6-2/TRBV6-3 14 TRBD1 CASSKTRTGNGYTF TGTGCCAGCAGTAAGACTCGGACAGGGAATGGCTACACCTTC
TRBJ1-5 NA TRBV10-3 13 NA CAISGSSNQPQHF TGTGCCATCAGTGGGTCCAGCAATCAGCCCCAGCATTTT
TRBJ2-1 NA TRBV5-1 12 TRBD2 CASSTSGHEQFF TGCGCCAGCAGTACTAGCGGTCATGAGCAGTTCTTC